The rows below give T cell receptor beta chains drawn from one sample of a study of blood T cell repertoires in COVID-19. TCRdb's table, derived via immunoSEQ multiplex PCR, lists solely in-frame clones and lacks some. The profile covers just over 350,000 clones, with 65% to 90% appearing a single time and less than 9% taken by the ten largest. Source material: peripheral blood. The source of these receptors is a woman in her sixties with COVID-19, enrolled during active disease. Both conserved end residues are part of each CDR3. A D gene is named only where the DNA matches it firmly. Clone size is not always given. Where it is, it says once, few, many or a class for expanded clones.

V gene: TRBV11-3
J gene: TRBJ2-2
clone size: -
D gene: TRBD1
CDR3 DNA: TGTGCCAGCAGCTTTGGGACAGGGTACACCGGGGAGCTGTTTTTT
CDR3 protein: CASSFGTGYTGELFF

V gene: TRBV18
J gene: TRBJ1-1
clone size: -
D gene: TRBD1
CDR3 DNA: TGTGCCAGCTCACCACAGGGGGCCTCGAACACTGAAGCTTTCTTT
CDR3 protein: CASSPQGASNTEAFF

V gene: TRBV6-5
J gene: TRBJ2-5
clone size: -
D gene: -
CDR3 DNA: TGTGCCATAAGGAGGAGGGCCGGACAAGAGACCCAGTACTTC
CDR3 protein: CAIRRRAGQETQYF

V gene: TRBV5-6
J gene: TRBJ2-7
clone size: -
D gene: -
CDR3 DNA: TGTGCCAGCAGCTTACTCGCGGGGGAGCAGTACTTC
CDR3 protein: CASSLLAGEQYF

V gene: TRBV6-6
J gene: TRBJ2-5
clone size: -
D gene: TRBD1
CDR3 DNA: TGTGCCAGCAGCGCGCTATTTAGGACAGGGGGCTGGCTTCGGGACCAAGAGACCCAGTACTTC
CDR3 protein: CASSALFRTGGWLRDQETQYF

V gene: TRBV18
J gene: TRBJ1-1
clone size: -
D gene: -
CDR3 DNA: TGTGCCAGCTCACCCGCCGGGGTGGGAACTGAAGCTTTCTTT
CDR3 protein: CASSPAGVGTEAFF

V gene: TRBV30
J gene: TRBJ1-6
clone size: -
D gene: -
CDR3 DNA: TGTGCCTGGAGTGAGGGGTCCTATAATTCACCCCTCCACTTT
CDR3 protein: CAWSEGSYNSPLHF

V gene: TRBV11-2
J gene: TRBJ1-6
clone size: -
D gene: -
CDR3 DNA: TGTGCCAGCAGCTTAATTACAGTGCTAAATTCACCCCTCCACTTT
CDR3 protein: CASSLITVLNSPLHF

V gene: TRBV2
J gene: TRBJ1-2
clone size: once
D gene: TRBD1
CDR3 DNA: TGTGCCAGCAGTGTGTCAGGGGGCGATGGCTACACCTTC
CDR3 protein: CASSVSGGDGYTF

V gene: TRBV3-1/TRBV3-2
J gene: TRBJ2-5
clone size: -
D gene: TRBD2
CDR3 DNA: TGTGCCAGCAGGACTAGCGGGGGGAAGGCCCAGTACTTC
CDR3 protein: CASRTSGGKAQYF

V gene: TRBV12-3/TRBV12-4
J gene: TRBJ2-1
clone size: -
D gene: TRBD2
CDR3 DNA: TGTGCCAGCAGAACCGGGACTAGCGATGAGCAGTTCTTC
CDR3 protein: CASRTGTSDEQFF

V gene: TRBV3-1/TRBV3-2
J gene: TRBJ2-7
clone size: -
D gene: TRBD2
CDR3 DNA: TGTGCCAGCAGCCCGGGGACTAGCGGGGGGCCCTCCTACGAGCAGTACTTC
CDR3 protein: CASSPGTSGGPSYEQYF

V gene: TRBV4-3
J gene: TRBJ2-1
clone size: -
D gene: TRBD2
CDR3 DNA: TGCGCCAGCAGCCAAGAAACGGGAGGGGGGAGTGAGCAGTTCTTC
CDR3 protein: CASSQETGGGSEQFF

V gene: TRBV12-3/TRBV12-4
J gene: TRBJ1-1
clone size: -
D gene: -
CDR3 DNA: TGTGCCAGCAGTGAATCAAACAGGCCTGAAGCTTTCTTT
CDR3 protein: CASSESNRPEAFF

V gene: TRBV19
J gene: TRBJ1-5
clone size: -
D gene: -
CDR3 DNA: TGTGCCAGTCGGGATCCGACAGGAAGTCCGCTGAACAATCAGCCCCAGCATTTT
CDR3 protein: CASRDPTGSPLNNQPQHF

V gene: TRBV11-2
J gene: TRBJ1-3
clone size: -
D gene: -
CDR3 DNA: TGTGCCAGCAGCTTTGGAGTTTCTGGAAACACCATATATTTT
CDR3 protein: CASSFGVSGNTIYF

V gene: TRBV9
J gene: TRBJ1-5
clone size: -
D gene: -
CDR3 DNA: TGTGCCAGCAGCGTAGACATTAAGGGGTCGGATCAGCCCCAGCATTTT
CDR3 protein: CASSVDIKGSDQPQHF

V gene: TRBV11-2
J gene: TRBJ2-7
clone size: -
D gene: -
CDR3 DNA: TGTGCCAGCAGCTTAGATTTCAGTACCTACGAGCAGTACTTC
CDR3 protein: CASSLDFSTYEQYF

V gene: TRBV7-2
J gene: TRBJ1-2
clone size: few
D gene: -
CDR3 DNA: TGTGCCAGCAGCTCAGTTACGCGGGGCTACACCTTC
CDR3 protein: CASSSVTRGYTF

V gene: TRBV27
J gene: TRBJ1-5
clone size: few
D gene: TRBD1
CDR3 DNA: TGTGCCAGCAGAACCGGACAGGGGATCAATCAGCCCCAGCATTTT
CDR3 protein: CASRTGQGINQPQHF

V gene: TRBV13
J gene: TRBJ1-1
clone size: -
D gene: -
CDR3 DNA: TGTGCCAGCAGCTCACACTCCAGGGGCCGAAAGAACACTGAAGCTTTCTTT
CDR3 protein: CASSSHSRGRKNTEAFF

V gene: TRBV7-2
J gene: TRBJ1-2
clone size: -
D gene: -
CDR3 DNA: TGTGCCAGCAGCTTAGTAGCCCCCGGGGGGGATGGCAACTATGGCTACACCTTC
CDR3 protein: CASSLVAPGGDGNYGYTF

V gene: TRBV27
J gene: TRBJ1-3
clone size: -
D gene: -
CDR3 DNA: TGTGCCAGCAGTTTATCGTGGGCGGGGGGGATTGGAAACACCATATATTTT
CDR3 protein: CASSLSWAGGIGNTIYF

V gene: TRBV9
J gene: TRBJ1-4
clone size: -
D gene: TRBD1
CDR3 DNA: TGTGCCAGCAGCGACAGGGGGCTCGGTGAAAAACTGTTTTTT
CDR3 protein: CASSDRGLGEKLFF

V gene: TRBV4-2
J gene: TRBJ2-7
clone size: -
D gene: TRBD2
CDR3 DNA: TGTGCCAGCAGCCAAGATCTAGCGGGACCGGGGTACGAGCAGTACTTC
CDR3 protein: CASSQDLAGPGYEQYF

V gene: TRBV5-8
J gene: TRBJ1-2
clone size: -
D gene: TRBD1
CDR3 DNA: TGTGCCAGCAGCTTGACGTGGGACAGCTATGGCTACACCTTC
CDR3 protein: CASSLTWDSYGYTF

V gene: TRBV5-5
J gene: TRBJ1-2
clone size: -
D gene: -
CDR3 DNA: TGTGCCAGCAGCTTGGGCACAGGCTCGTACTTGTATGGCTACACCTTC
CDR3 protein: CASSLGTGSYLYGYTF

V gene: TRBV27
J gene: TRBJ1-6
clone size: -
D gene: -
CDR3 DNA: TGTGCCAGCACCTACCTGGGGAGAACCTATAATTCACCCCTCCACTTT
CDR3 protein: CASTYLGRTYNSPLHF

V gene: TRBV30
J gene: TRBJ2-7
clone size: -
D gene: -
CDR3 DNA: TGTGCCTGGATTCTCGACGGGGGTGTCTCCTACGAGCAGTACTTC
CDR3 protein: CAWILDGGVSYEQYF